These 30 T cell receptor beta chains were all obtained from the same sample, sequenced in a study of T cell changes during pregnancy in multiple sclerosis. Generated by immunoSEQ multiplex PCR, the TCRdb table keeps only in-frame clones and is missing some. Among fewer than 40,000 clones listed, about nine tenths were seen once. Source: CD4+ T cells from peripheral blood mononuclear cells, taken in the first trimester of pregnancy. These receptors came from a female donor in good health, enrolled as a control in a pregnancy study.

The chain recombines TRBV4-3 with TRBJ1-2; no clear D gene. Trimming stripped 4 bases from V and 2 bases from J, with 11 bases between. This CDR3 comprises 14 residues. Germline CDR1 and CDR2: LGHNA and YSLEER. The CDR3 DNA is TGCGCCAGCAGCCCTTCGCAGTACAACTATGGCTACACCTTC. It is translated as CASSPSQYNYGYTF.

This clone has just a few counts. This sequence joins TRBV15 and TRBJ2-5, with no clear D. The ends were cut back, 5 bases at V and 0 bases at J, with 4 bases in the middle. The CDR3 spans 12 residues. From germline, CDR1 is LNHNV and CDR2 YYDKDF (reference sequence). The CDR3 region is CATSGNQETQYF. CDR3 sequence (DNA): TGTGCCACCAGCGGCAACCAAGAGACCCAGTACTTC.

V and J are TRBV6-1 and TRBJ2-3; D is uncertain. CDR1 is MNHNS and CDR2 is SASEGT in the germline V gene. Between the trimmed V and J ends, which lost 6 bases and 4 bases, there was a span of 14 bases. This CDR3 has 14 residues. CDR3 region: CASRPQALADTQYF. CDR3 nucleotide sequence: TGTGCCAGCAGGCCCCAGGCGTTGGCAGATACGCAGTATTTT.

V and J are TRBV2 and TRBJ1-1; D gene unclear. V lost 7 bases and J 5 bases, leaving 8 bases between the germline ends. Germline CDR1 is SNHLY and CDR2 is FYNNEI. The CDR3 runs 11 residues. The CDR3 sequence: CASKPYTEAFF. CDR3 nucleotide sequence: TGTGCCAGCAAGCCGTATACTGAAGCTTTCTTT.

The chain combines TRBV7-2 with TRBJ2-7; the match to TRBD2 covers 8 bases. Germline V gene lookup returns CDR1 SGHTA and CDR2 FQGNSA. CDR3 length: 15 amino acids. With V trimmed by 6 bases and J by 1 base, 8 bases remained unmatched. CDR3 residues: CASSKAGVTSYEQYF. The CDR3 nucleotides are TGTGCCAGCAGTAAAGCGGGGGTGACTTCCTACGAGCAGTACTTC.

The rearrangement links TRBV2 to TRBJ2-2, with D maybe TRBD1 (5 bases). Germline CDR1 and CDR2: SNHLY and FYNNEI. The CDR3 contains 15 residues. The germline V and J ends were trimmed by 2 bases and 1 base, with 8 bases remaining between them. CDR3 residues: CASSERGMNTGELFF. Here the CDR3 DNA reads TGTGCCAGCAGTGAAAGGGGAATGAACACCGGGGAGCTGTTTTTT.

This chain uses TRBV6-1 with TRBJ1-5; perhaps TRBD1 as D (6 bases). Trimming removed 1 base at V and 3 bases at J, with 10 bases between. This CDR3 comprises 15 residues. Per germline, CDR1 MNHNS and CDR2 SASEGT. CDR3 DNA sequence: TGTGCCAGCAGTGAAGGGACAGCAGACAATCAGCCCCAGCATTTT. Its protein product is CASSEGTADNQPQHF.

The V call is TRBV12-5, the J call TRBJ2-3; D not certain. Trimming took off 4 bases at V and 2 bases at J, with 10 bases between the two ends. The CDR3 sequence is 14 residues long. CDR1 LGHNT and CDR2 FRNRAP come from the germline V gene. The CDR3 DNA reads TGTGCTAGTGGTTGGGCCTCATTCACAGATACGCAGTATTTT. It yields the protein CASGWASFTDTQYF.

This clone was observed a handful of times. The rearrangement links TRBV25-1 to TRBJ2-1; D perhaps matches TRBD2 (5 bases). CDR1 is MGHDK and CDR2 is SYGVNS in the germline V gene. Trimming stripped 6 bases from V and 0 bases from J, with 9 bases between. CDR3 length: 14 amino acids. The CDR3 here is CASRRGSSYNEQFF. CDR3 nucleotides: TGTGCCAGCAGACGGGGAAGCTCCTACAATGAGCAGTTCTTC.

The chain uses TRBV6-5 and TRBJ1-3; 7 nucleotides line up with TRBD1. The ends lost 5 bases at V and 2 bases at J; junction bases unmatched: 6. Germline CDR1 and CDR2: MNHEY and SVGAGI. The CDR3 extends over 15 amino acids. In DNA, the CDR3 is TGTGCCAGCAGTCTTACAGGGGAACCTGGAAACACCATATATTTT. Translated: CASSLTGEPGNTIYF.

The CDR3 DNA sequence: TGTGCCAGCAGCCTGTGGGGCTCGAACACCGGGGAGCTGTTTTTT. Translating it yields CASSLWGSNTGELFF. V is TRBV7-9 and J is TRBJ2-2; tentative D call: TRBD1 (5 bases). Germline V gene data show CDR1 as SEHNR and CDR2 as FQNEAQ (reference sequence). V was clipped by 5 bases and J by 0 bases, with 10 bases between them. The CDR3 sequence is 15 residues long.

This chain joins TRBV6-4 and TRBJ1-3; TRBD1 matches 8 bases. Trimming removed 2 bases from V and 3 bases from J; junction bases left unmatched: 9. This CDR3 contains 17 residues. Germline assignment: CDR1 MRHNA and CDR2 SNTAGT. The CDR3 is CASSDPRTGRLGNTIYF. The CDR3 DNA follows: TGTGCCAGCAGTGACCCTCGGACAGGGAGGCTTGGAAACACCATATATTTT.

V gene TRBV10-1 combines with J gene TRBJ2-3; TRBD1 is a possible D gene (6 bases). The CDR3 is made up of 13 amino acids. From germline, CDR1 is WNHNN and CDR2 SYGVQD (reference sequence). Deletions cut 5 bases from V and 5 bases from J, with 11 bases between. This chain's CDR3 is CASSQGPIDTQYF. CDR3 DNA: TGCGCCAGCAGTCAGGGGCCGATAGATACGCAGTATTTT.

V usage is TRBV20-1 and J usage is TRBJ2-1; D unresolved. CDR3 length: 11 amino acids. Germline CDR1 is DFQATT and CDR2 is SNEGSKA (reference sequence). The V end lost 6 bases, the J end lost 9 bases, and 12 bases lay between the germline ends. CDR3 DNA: TGCAGTGCGAGTAGTGTCGGTGAGCAGTTCTTC. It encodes CSASSVGEQFF.

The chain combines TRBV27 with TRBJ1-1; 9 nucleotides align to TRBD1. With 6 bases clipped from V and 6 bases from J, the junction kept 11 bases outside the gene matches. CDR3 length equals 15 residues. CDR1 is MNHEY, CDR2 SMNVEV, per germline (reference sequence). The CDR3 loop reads CASSSGQGGKAEAFF. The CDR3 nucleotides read TGTGCCAGCAGCTCGGGACAGGGAGGGAAGGCTGAAGCTTTCTTT.

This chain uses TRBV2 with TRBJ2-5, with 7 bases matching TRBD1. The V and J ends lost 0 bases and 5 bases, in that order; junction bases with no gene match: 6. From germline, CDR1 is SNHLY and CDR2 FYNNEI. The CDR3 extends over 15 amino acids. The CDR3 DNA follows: TGTGCCAGCAGTGAAGCTTCGACAGGGTTCGAGACCCAGTACTTC. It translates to CASSEASTGFETQYF.

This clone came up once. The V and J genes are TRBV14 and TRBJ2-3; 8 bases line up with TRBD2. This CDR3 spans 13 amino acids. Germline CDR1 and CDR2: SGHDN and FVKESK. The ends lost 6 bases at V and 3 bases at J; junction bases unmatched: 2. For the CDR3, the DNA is TGTGCCAGCAGGACTAGCGTAACAGATACGCAGTATTTT. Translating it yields CASRTSVTDTQYF.

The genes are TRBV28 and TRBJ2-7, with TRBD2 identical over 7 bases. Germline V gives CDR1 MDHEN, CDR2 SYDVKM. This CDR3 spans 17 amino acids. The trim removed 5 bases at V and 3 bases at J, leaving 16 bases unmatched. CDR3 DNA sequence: TGTGCCAGCAGTCTTACCGTGGTTGCGGGGGTGAACTACGAGCAGTACTTC. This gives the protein CASSLTVVAGVNYEQYF.

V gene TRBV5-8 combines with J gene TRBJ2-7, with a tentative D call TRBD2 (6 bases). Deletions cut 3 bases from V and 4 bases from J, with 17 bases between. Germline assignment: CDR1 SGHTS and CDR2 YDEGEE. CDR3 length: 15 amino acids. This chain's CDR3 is CASSSLLRESYEQYF. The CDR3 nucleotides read TGTGCCAGCAGCTCCCTCCTCCGGGAGTCGTACGAGCAGTACTTC.

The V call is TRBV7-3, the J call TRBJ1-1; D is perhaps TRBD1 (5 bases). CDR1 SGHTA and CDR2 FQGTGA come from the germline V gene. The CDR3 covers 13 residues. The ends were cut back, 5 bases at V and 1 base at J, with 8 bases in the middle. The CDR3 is CASSGQGNTEAFF. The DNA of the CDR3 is TGTGCCAGCAGCGGTCAGGGGAACACTGAAGCTTTCTTT.

CDR3 region: CATGDSSNTEAFF. In DNA, the CDR3 is TGTGCCACGGGGGACTCTTCGAACACTGAAGCTTTCTTT. The chain joins TRBV10-3 to TRBJ1-1; possible D gene TRBD1, 5 bases. The CDR3 runs 13 residues. From germline, CDR1 is ENHRY and CDR2 SYGVKD. Trimming removed 10 bases at V and 1 base at J, with 13 bases between.

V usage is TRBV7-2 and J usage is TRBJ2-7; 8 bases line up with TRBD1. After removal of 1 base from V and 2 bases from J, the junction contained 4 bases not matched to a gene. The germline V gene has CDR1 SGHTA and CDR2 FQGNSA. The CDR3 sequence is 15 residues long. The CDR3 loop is CASSLGGRGPYEQYF. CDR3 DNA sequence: TGTGCCAGCAGCTTAGGCGGCAGGGGGCCCTACGAGCAGTACTTC.

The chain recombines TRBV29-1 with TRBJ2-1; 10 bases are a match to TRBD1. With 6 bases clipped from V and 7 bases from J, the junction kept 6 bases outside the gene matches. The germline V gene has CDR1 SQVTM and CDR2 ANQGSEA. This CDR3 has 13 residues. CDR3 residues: CSVATGGQNEQFF. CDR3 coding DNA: TGCAGCGTAGCGACAGGGGGCCAAAATGAGCAGTTCTTC.

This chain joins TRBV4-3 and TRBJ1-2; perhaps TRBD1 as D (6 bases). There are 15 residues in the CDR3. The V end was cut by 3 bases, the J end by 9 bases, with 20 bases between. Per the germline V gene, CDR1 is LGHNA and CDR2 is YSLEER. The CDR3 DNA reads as TGCGCCAGCAGCCACCGGGGGGCGAAGGTGGTTAGCTACACCTTC. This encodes CASSHRGAKVVSYTF.

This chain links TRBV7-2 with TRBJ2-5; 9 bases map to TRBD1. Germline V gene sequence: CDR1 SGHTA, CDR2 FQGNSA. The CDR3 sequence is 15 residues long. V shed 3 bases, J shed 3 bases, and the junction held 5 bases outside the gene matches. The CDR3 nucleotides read TGTGCCAGCAGCTTTTTACAGGGGGCCGAAGAGACCCAGTACTTC. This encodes CASSFLQGAEETQYF. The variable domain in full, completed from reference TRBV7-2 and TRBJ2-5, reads GAGVSQSPSNKVTEKGKDVELRCDPISGHTALYWYRQSLGQGLEFLIYFQGNSAPDKSGLPSDRFSAERTGGSVSTLTIQRTQQEDSAVYLCASSFLQGAEETQYFGPGTRLLVL.

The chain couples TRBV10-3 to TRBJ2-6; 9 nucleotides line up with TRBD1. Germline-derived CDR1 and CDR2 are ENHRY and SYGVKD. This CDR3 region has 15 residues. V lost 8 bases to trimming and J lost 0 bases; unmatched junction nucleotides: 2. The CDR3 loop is CAIGTGYSGANVLTF. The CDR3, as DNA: TGTGCCATCGGGACAGGGTACTCTGGGGCCAACGTCCTGACTTTC.

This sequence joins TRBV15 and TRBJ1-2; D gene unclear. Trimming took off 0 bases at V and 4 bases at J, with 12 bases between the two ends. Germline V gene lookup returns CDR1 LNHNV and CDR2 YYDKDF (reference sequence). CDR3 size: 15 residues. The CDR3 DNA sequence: TGTGCCACCAGCAGAGAGGTCCAATTTAGCTATGGCTACACCTTC. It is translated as CATSREVQFSYGYTF.

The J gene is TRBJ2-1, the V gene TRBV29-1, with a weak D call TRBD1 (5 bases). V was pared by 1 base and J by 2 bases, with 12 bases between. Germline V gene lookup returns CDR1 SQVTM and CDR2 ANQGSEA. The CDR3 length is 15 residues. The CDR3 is CSVEGVQGTYNEQFF. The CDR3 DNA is TGCAGCGTTGAAGGAGTTCAGGGCACCTACAATGAGCAGTTCTTC.

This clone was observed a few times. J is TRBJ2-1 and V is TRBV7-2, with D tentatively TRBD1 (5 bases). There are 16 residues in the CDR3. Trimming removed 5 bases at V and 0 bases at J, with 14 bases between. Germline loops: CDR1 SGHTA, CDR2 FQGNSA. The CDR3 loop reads CASSKQVLSSYNEQFF. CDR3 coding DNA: TGTGCCAGCAGCAAACAGGTCCTGAGCTCCTACAATGAGCAGTTCTTC.

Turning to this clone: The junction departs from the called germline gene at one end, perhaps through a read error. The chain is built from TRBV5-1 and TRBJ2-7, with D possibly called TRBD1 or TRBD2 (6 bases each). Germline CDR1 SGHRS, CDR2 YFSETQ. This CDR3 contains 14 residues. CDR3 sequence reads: CASSLGGHLLEQYF. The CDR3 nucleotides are TGCGCCAGCAGTTTGGGGGGCCACCTATTAGAGCAGTACTTC.